Presented here are 11 T cell receptor beta chains from one specimen sequenced in a study of cytomegalovirus exposure and HLA in healthy donors. The PCR had 60 Vbeta and 13 Jbeta primers. Measured with immunoSEQ multiplex PCR; TCRdb has only the in-frame clones, and not every one. The table lists roughly 170,000 clones, 80% of them singletons. Sequenced sample: PBMCs. These receptors all stem from a man between 25 and 39 years old in good health and CMV-seropositive.

The chain is built from TRBV11-2 and TRBJ2-7; 8 nucleotides line up with TRBD1. The CDR3 runs to 14 residues. V was pared by 1 base and J by 4 bases, with 3 bases of the junction left unmatched. The V gene's germline CDR1 is SGHAT and CDR2 FQNNGV. The CDR3: CASSLGQGAYEQYF. The CDR3 coding sequence is TGTGCCAGCAGCTTAGGGCAGGGGGCGTACGAGCAGTACTTC.

The chain is built from TRBV5-1 and TRBJ2-7; TRBD2 agrees at 10 bases. Germline V lookup: CDR1 SGHRS, CDR2 YFSETQ. This CDR3 is 17 amino acids long. Trimming at V came to 4 bases and at J to 5 bases, leaving 15 bases not matched to a gene. CDR3 nucleotides: TGCGCCAGCAGCACAGGACTAGCGGCCACCCTCCTCGACGAGCAGTACTTC. Translating gives CASSTGLAATLLDEQYF.

The CDR3 protein is CASSLEFTSVYGYTF. Written as DNA, the CDR3 is TGCGCCAGCAGCTTGGAGTTCACTTCCGTCTATGGCTACACCTTC. The rearrangement joins TRBV5-1 to TRBJ1-2; D unclear. Germline V CDR1 and CDR2: SGHRS, YFSETQ. This CDR3 is 15 amino acids long. The ends were cut back, 0 bases at V and 4 bases at J, with 13 bases in the middle. The full variable domain, its missing parts supplied by reference TRBV5-1 and TRBJ1-2, is KAGVTQTPRYLIKTRGQQVTLSCSPISGHRSVSWYQQTPGQGLQFLFEYFSETQRNKGNFPGRFSGRQFSNSRSEMNVSTLELGDSALYLCASSLEFTSVYGYTFGSGTRLTVV.

Turning to this clone: The germline gene is not matched at one end of the junction; a read error may be the cause. The J gene is TRBJ2-1, the V gene TRBV7-9; D ambiguous. Germline lookup yields CDR1 SEHNR and CDR2 FQNEAQ (reference sequence). The CDR3 sequence is 15 residues long. The DNA of the CDR3 is TGTTCCAGCAGCCCGATCCAGATAGCAAACAATGAGCAGTTCTTC. Protein: CSSSPIQIANNEQFF. Using reference TRBV7-9 and TRBJ2-1 for the parts outside the CDR3, the full variable domain is DTGVSQNPRHKITKRGQNVTFRCDPISEHNRLYWYRQTLGQGPEFLTYFQNEAQLEKSRLLSDRFSAERPKGSFSTLEIQRTEQGDSAMYLCSSSPIQIANNEQFFGPGTRLTVL.

This sequence joins TRBV7-2 and TRBJ2-1; 9 nucleotides agree with TRBD2. Per germline, CDR1 SGHTA and CDR2 FQGNSA. Unmatched junction bases numbered 10, after V lost 2 bases and J lost 8 bases. This CDR3 comprises 16 residues. CDR3 amino acids: CASSLRRGGSGDEQFF. CDR3 sequence (DNA): TGTGCCAGCAGCTTAAGGCGGGGGGGCAGTGGGGATGAGCAGTTCTTC.

The chain has TRBV11-3 and TRBJ1-1; the D gene is possibly TRBD1 (5 bases). Germline lookup yields CDR1 SGHNT and CDR2 YENEEA. Trimming took off 5 bases at V and 6 bases at J, with 16 bases between the two ends. The CDR3 has 14 amino acids. CDR3 loop: CASSPVGGSSEAFF. CDR3 bases: TGTGCCAGCAGCCCAGTGGGGGGTTCCTCTGAAGCTTTCTTT.

The J gene is TRBJ1-4, the V gene TRBV10-2; D is uncertain. The CDR3 has 15 amino acids. The germline gives CDR1 WSHSY, CDR2 SAAADI. Trimming pared 3 bases from V and 7 bases from J, leaving 15 bases between. CDR3 sequence reads: CASSDTAIGGEKLFF. The CDR3 DNA reads TGCGCCAGCAGTGATACGGCCATTGGAGGTGAAAAACTGTTTTTT.

The rearrangement joins TRBV5-1 to TRBJ1-1, with no clear D. CDR1 is SGHRS and CDR2 is YFSETQ in the germline V gene. CDR3 length equals 13 residues. V lost 4 bases, J lost 2 bases, and 9 bases lay in between. The CDR3 DNA sequence: TGCGCCAGCAGCCCGAGGAGAAACACTGAAGCTTTCTTT. This codes for CASSPRRNTEAFF.

This rearrangement joins TRBV7-9 to TRBJ2-7; weak D call: TRBD2 (6 bases). Germline CDR1 reads SEHNR; CDR2 reads FQNEAQ (reference sequence). The CDR3 has 18 amino acids. V was pared by 1 base and J by 3 bases, with 22 bases between. The CDR3 nucleotides read TGTGCCAGCAGCTTAGGGGGCATCGGTAGCGGACCGAGCTACGAGCAGTACTTC. Translation: CASSLGGIGSGPSYEQYF. Using reference TRBV7-9 and TRBJ2-7 for the parts outside the CDR3, the full variable domain is DTGVSQNPRHKITKRGQNVTFRCDPISEHNRLYWYRQTLGQGPEFLTYFQNEAQLEKSRLLSDRFSAERPKGSFSTLEIQRTEQGDSAMYLCASSLGGIGSGPSYEQYFGPGTRLTVT.

The V and J genes are TRBV7-6 and TRBJ2-7; TRBD2 might be the D (7 bases). The CDR3 covers 13 residues. Germline V gives CDR1 SGHVS, CDR2 FNYEAQ. Trimming took off 3 bases at V and 6 bases at J, with 12 bases between the two ends. CDR3 amino acids: CASSLGGQGEQYF. CDR3 coding DNA: TGTGCCAGCAGCTTGGGGGGGCAAGGCGAGCAGTACTTC. Together with reference TRBV7-6 and TRBJ2-7, the CDR3 gives the full variable domain: GAGVSQSPRYKVTKRGQDVALRCDPISGHVSLYWYRQALGQGPEFLTYFNYEAQQDKSGLPNDRFSAERPEGSISTLTIQRTEQRDSAMYRCASSLGGQGEQYFGPGTRLTVT.

The chain links TRBV19 to TRBJ2-5; TRBD1 agrees at 8 bases. CDR3 size: 14 residues. The ends lost 10 bases at V and 4 bases at J; junction bases unmatched: 11. Germline V CDR1 and CDR2: LNHDA, SQIVND (reference sequence). In DNA, the CDR3 is TGTGCCACCCAAAGGACAGGGAACAGAGAGACCCAGTACTTC. Amino acids: CATQRTGNRETQYF.